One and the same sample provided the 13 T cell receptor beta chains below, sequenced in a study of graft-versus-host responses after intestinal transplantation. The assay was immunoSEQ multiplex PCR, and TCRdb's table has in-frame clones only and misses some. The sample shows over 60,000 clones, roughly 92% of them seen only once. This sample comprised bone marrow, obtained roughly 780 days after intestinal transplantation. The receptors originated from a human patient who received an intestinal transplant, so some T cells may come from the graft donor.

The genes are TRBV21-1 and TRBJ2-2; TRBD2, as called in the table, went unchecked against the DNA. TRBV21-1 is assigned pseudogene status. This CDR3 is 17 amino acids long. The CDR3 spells CASSKPQGSGYSGELFF. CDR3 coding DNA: TGTGCCAGCAGCAAACCTCAAGGTAGCGGGTATTCCGGGGAGCTGTTTTTT.

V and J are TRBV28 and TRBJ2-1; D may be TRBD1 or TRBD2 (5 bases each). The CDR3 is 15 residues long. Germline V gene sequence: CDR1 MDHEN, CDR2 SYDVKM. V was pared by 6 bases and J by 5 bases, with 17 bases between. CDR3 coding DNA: TGTGCCAGCAGAGCCGGGACGCCGTATGACAATGAGCAGTTCTTC. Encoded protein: CASRAGTPYDNEQFF.

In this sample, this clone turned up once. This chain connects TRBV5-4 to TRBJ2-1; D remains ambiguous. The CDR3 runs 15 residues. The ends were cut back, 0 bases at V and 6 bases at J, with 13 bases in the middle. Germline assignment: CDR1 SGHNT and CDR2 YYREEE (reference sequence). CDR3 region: CASSLDSDHRNEQFF. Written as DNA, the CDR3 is TGTGCCAGCAGCTTGGATAGTGACCATCGCAATGAGCAGTTCTTC.

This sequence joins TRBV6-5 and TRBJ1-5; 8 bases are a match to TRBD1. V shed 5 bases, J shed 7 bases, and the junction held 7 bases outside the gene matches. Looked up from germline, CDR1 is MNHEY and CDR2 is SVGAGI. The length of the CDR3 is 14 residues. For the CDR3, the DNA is TGTGCCAGCAGTCCTGGACAGGGCGGACAGCCCCAGCATTTT. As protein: CASSPGQGGQPQHF.

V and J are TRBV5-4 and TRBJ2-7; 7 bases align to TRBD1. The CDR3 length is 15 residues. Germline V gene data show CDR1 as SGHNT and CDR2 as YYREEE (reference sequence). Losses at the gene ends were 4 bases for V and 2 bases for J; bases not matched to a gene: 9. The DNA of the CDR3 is TGTGCCAGCAGCCTCGGACAGGCGGGTACCTACGAGCAGTACTTC. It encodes CASSLGQAGTYEQYF.

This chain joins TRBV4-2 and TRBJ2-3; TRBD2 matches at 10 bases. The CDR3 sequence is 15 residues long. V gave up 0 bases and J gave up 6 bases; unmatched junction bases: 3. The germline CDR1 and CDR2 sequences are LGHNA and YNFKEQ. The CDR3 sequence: CASSQDGTSVDTQYF. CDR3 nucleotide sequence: TGTGCCAGCAGCCAAGATGGGACTAGCGTTGATACGCAGTATTTT.

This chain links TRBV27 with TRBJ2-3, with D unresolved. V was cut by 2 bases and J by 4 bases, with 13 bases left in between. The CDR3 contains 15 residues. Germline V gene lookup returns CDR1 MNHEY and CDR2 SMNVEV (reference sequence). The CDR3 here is CASSLLSDRADTQYF. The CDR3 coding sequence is TGTGCCAGCAGTTTACTGTCCGATCGCGCAGATACGCAGTATTTT.

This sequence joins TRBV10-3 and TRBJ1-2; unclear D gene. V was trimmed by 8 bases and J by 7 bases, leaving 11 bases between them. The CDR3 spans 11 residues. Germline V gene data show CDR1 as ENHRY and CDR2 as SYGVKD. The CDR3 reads CAILELGGYTF. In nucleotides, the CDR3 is TGTGCCATCCTGGAGCTGGGTGGCTACACCTTC.

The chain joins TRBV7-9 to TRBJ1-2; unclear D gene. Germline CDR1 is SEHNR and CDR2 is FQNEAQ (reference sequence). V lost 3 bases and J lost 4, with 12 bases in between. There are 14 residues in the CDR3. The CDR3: CASSFHARGYGYTF. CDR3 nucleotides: TGTGCCAGCAGCTTCCATGCCAGAGGCTATGGCTACACCTTC.

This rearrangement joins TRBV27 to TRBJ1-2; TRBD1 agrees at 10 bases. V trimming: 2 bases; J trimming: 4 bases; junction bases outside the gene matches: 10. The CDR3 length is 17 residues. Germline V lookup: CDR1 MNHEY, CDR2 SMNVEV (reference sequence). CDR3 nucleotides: TGTGCCAGCAGTTTAACCCCCGGGACAGGGGACCGCTATGGCTACACCTTC. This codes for CASSLTPGTGDRYGYTF.

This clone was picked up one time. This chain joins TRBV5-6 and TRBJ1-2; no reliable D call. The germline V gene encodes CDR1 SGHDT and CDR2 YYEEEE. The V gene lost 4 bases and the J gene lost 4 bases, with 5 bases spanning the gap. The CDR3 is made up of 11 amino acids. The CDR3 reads CASSVGYGYTF. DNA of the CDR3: TGTGCCAGCAGCGTGGGCTATGGCTACACCTTC.

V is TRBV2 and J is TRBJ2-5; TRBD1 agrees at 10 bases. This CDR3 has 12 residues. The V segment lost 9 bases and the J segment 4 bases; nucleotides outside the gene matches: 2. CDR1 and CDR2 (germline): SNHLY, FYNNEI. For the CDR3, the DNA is TGTGCCAGTGGACAGGGGGGAGAGACCCAGTACTTC. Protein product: CASGQGGETQYF. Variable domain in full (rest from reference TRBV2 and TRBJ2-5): EPEVTQTPSHQVTQMGQEVILRCVPISNHLYFYWYRQILGQKVEFLVSFYNNEISEKSEIFDDQFSVERPDGSNFTLKIRSTKLEDSAMYFCASGQGGETQYFGPGTRLLVL.

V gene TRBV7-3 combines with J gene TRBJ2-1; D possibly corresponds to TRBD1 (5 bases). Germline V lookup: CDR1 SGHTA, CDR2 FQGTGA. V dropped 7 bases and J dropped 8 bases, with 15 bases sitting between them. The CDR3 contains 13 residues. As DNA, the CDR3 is TGTGCCAGCACCCTAGGAGACAGCCATGAGCAGTTCTTC. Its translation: CASTLGDSHEQFF.